Relative to its sample, the clone carrying this T cell receptor beta chain is medium-sized (0.01 to 0.1%). The antigen remains unidentified. This sample was taken from a study of HIV-infected patients and healthy controls. Study findings and constraints: In HIV-infected patients, the apparent post-therapy Gini index recovery did not replicate in size-matched data. MAIT alpha-chain CDR3s were frequent in healthy controls, depleted in HIV+. Healthy control repertoires had roughly threefold more distinct CDR3s than untreated HIV+ repertoires, and higher Shannon diversity.

Reverse transcription used 450 to 500 ng RNA and constant-region primers for alpha and beta. Using multiplexing indices, alpha and beta chain libraries were generated apart by chain-specific third strand synthesis. A single primer pair per chain amplified all rearrangements, with per-molecule barcodes. TCRdb reprocessed the 5' RACE reads with MiXCR, giving one entry per CDR3 protein. Counted here are 13,000 to 15,000 distinct CDR3 sequences, about 10% occurring once; the ten biggest clones make up around 7%. CDR1 and CDR2 (germline): KGHDR, SFDVKD. With 3 bases removed from V and 2 bases from J, the gap between germline ends came to 16 bases. CDR3 length: 17 residues. The repertoire came from unfractionated whole blood and reflected all unsorted peripheral T cells.

Sequenced: blood. The gene calls are TRBV24-1 and TRBJ2-4; either TRBD1 or TRBD2 may fit D (5 bases each). This clonotype was obtained from an adult in good health. The CDR3 region is CATSDTRDPGTKNIQYF. The CDR3, as DNA: TGTGCCACCAGTGATACACGGGACCCGGGGACCAAAAACATTCAGTACTTC.